This T cell receptor beta chain was observed in a study of cytomegalovirus exposure and HLA in healthy donors. PCR involved 60 Vbeta and 13 Jbeta primers. The table came from immunoSEQ multiplex PCR; TCRdb's copy has only in-frame clones and leaves some out. Its clone listing holds roughly 75,000 clones. The CDR3 sequence is 12 residues long. The germline gives CDR1 GTSNPN, CDR2 SVGIG (reference sequence). V lost 5 bases to trimming and J lost 0 bases, with 8 bases between them. General study points: In a later analysis, TCR beta V- and J-gene trimming was associated with a missense DCLRE1C variant.

Note on this clone: Antigen specificity is unknown.

Sequencing was performed on PBMCs. The chain combines TRBV30 with TRBJ2-7; D is undetermined. The TCR comes from a man aged 35-49 years in good health and CMV-seronegative. The DNA for the CDR3 is TGTGCCTGGGAGCAGGACTCCTACGAGCAGTACTTC. Amino acids: CAWEQDSYEQYF.